One sample yielded the 24 T cell receptor beta chains listed below, sequenced in a study of vaccination and CD4 T cells after COVID-19. Sequenced with the Oncomine TCR Beta short-read assay was DNA taken from cultured CD4+ T cells. TCRdb re-called the PCR reads through MiXCR, storing one row per CDR3 protein. The sample lists 20,000 or so distinct CDR3 sequences, around 40% occurring once. These TCRs are of unknown antigen specificity. Documented time point: late sampling 161 to 241 days after vaccination in three convalescent patients. The treatment: approximately 11-day PBMC culture with coronavirus spike peptide pools or control peptides (ViraFEST assay). The sample in question was CD4+ T cells from blood, cultured in vitro, obtained about 7 months after SARS-CoV-2 vaccination. These receptor sequences come from a human donor who had recovered from COVID-19.

This chain links TRBV6-5 with TRBJ1-5; no clear D. There are 15 residues in the CDR3. The V gene's germline CDR1 is MNHEY and CDR2 SVGAGI. The V end was cut by 2 bases, the J end by 1 base, with 9 bases between. CDR3 loop: CASSYPPQSNQPQHF. For the CDR3, the DNA is TGTGCCAGCAGTTACCCCCCCCAAAGCAATCAGCCCCAGCATTTT.

This clonotype was counted only a few times. The chain joins TRBV20-1 to TRBJ2-1; 10 bases match TRBD2. CDR1 is DFQATT and CDR2 is SNEGSKA in the germline V gene (reference sequence). The length of the CDR3 is 15 residues. Germline trimming cut 0 bases from V and 8 bases from J; bases unmatched to any gene: 7. This chain's CDR3 is CSARDASSGRDEQFF. CDR3 coding DNA: TGCAGTGCTAGAGATGCGTCTAGCGGGAGAGATGAGCAGTTCTTC.

This clonotype has only a few counts. The chain is built from TRBV6-1 and TRBJ1-2; D is undetermined. Between the trimmed V and J ends, which lost 5 bases and 0 bases, there was a span of 13 bases. CDR3 length: 15 amino acids. CDR1 is MNHNS and CDR2 is SASEGT in the germline V gene. As DNA, the CDR3 is TGTGCCAGCAGTCGTCGGACGGAAGCTAACTATGGCTACACCTTC. Translated, it gives CASSRRTEANYGYTF.

This chain links TRBV7-3 with TRBJ2-3; D remains unclear. This CDR3 has 13 residues. Trimming took off 5 bases at V and 6 bases at J, with 12 bases between the two ends. Per the germline V gene, CDR1 is SGHTA and CDR2 is FQGTGA. The CDR3 bases are TGTGCCAGCAGCACCCCCCTGGACGATACGCAGTATTTT. This codes for CASSTPLDDTQYF.

This clonotype was recorded only once. The V gene is TRBV14, the J gene TRBJ1-2; no clear D. Germline CDR1 is SGHDN and CDR2 is FVKESK. The CDR3 totals 13 residues. V lost 1 base and J 4 bases, leaving 7 bases between the germline ends. The CDR3, as DNA: TGTGCCAGCAGCCAAGTACAGTCCTATGGCTACACCTTC. It translates to CASSQVQSYGYTF.

Of note for this clonotype: A junction boundary mismatches the germline segment, possibly from a read error. V usage is TRBV6-1 and J usage is TRBJ2-1; 10 bases line up with TRBD2. The CDR3 contains 15 residues. Germline V lookup: CDR1 MNHNS, CDR2 SASEGT. The CDR3 coding sequence is TGTGCCGGCAGTCGACTAGCGGGCGGACCGACGGAGCAGTTCTTC. Translation gives CAGSRLAGGPTEQFF.

This chain connects TRBV6-1 to TRBJ2-5; D is possibly TRBD1 (6 bases). Between the trimmed V and J ends, which lost 4 bases and 1 base, there was a span of 13 bases. This CDR3 region has 15 residues. Germline V gives CDR1 MNHNS, CDR2 SASEGT. CDR3 sequence: CASSVHGQTQETQYF. In DNA form, the CDR3 reads TGTGCCAGCAGTGTTCACGGACAGACCCAAGAGACCCAGTACTTC.

This clonotype was counted only a few times. The J gene is TRBJ2-1, the V gene TRBV6-1, with D possibly matching TRBD2 (6 bases). From germline, CDR1 is MNHNS and CDR2 SASEGT. The ends were cut back, 5 bases at V and 0 bases at J, with 11 bases in the middle. The CDR3 covers 15 residues. Here the CDR3 DNA reads TGTGCCAGCAGTAAAGAGCGGGTCTCCTACAATGAGCAGTTCTTC. Its protein product is CASSKERVSYNEQFF.

This clonotype was counted only a few times. V and J are TRBV20-1 and TRBJ2-2; D call uncertain. Germline loops: CDR1 DFQATT, CDR2 SNEGSKA (reference sequence). This CDR3 is 15 amino acids long. V lost 3 bases to trimming and J lost 7 bases, with 18 bases between them. The CDR3: CSARYLGQSVGELFF. Here the CDR3 DNA reads TGCAGTGCTAGGTACTTAGGCCAATCCGTCGGGGAGCTGTTTTTT.

The V call is TRBV6-2 or TRBV6-3, the J call TRBJ2-7; 10 nucleotides match TRBD1. CDR1 and CDR2 (germline): MNHEY, SVGEGT. CDR3 length: 16 amino acids. The V segment lost 8 bases and the J segment 2 bases; nucleotides outside the gene matches: 12. DNA of the CDR3: TGTGCCAGCCCGCCCAGTCCGGGACAGGGGACCTACGAGCAGTACTTC. This translates into CASPPSPGQGTYEQYF.

The J gene is TRBJ1-5, the V gene TRBV4-1; TRBD1 matches 7 bases. Germline CDR1 and CDR2: MGHRA and YSYEKL. This CDR3 has 15 residues. Trimming cost V 0 bases and J 6 bases; bases outside gene matches: 5. CDR3 region: CASSQDQQGGQPQHF. In nucleotides, the CDR3 is TGCGCCAGCAGCCAAGATCAGCAGGGGGGTCAGCCCCAGCATTTT.

This chain connects TRBV20-1 to TRBJ2-1, with 9 bases matching TRBD2. The V gene's germline CDR1 is DFQATT and CDR2 SNEGSKA (reference sequence). CDR3 length: 14 amino acids. V was clipped by 3 bases and J by 5 bases; unmatched bases: 5. The CDR3 region is CSASASGNNNEQFF. The CDR3 coding sequence is TGCAGTGCTAGTGCTAGCGGGAATAACAATGAGCAGTTCTTC.

This clonotype was detected only a few times. The genes are TRBV7-2 and TRBJ1-1, with unresolved D. CDR1 SGHTA and CDR2 FQGNSA come from the germline V gene. The CDR3 is 14 residues long. Trimming removed 6 bases at V and 2 bases at J, with 13 bases between. The CDR3 reads CASRSTSLNTEAFF. As DNA, the CDR3 is TGTGCCAGCAGGTCGACATCACTCAACACTGAAGCTTTCTTT.

The chain employs TRBV7-9 and TRBJ2-5, with 10 bases aligning to TRBD2. Trimming at V came to 5 bases and at J to 4 bases, leaving 13 bases not matched to a gene. Germline-derived CDR1 and CDR2 are SEHNR and FQNEAQ (reference sequence). CDR3 length equals 17 residues. This CDR3 reads CASSPEWGSGRAETQYF. As DNA, the CDR3 is TGTGCCAGCAGCCCGGAGTGGGGGAGCGGGAGGGCAGAGACCCAGTACTTC.

The chain uses TRBV30 and TRBJ2-3; 9 positions agree with TRBD2. The CDR3 contains 14 residues. Germline lookup yields CDR1 GTSNPN and CDR2 SVGIG (reference sequence). V trimming: 5 bases; J trimming: 2 bases; junction bases outside the gene matches: 5. The CDR3 bases are TGTGCCTGGGGGGGACTAGCCTACACAGATACGCAGTATTTT. It yields the protein CAWGGLAYTDTQYF.

The chain uses TRBV6-1 and TRBJ2-6, with TRBD1 matching over 8 bases. This CDR3 is 16 amino acids long. Germline V lookup: CDR1 MNHNS, CDR2 SASEGT. Trimming cost V 7 bases and J 4 bases; bases outside gene matches: 9. The DNA for the CDR3 is TGTGCCAGCAAACAGACAGGGGCCATAGGGGCCAACGTCCTGACTTTC. This encodes CASKQTGAIGANVLTF.

The rearrangement joins TRBV7-2 to TRBJ2-3; 10 bases align to TRBD1. The CDR3 has 15 residues. Germline assignment: CDR1 SGHTA and CDR2 FQGNSA. After removal of 3 bases from V and 3 bases from J, the junction contained 3 bases not matched to a gene. The CDR3: CASSFDRGPTDTQYF. The CDR3 DNA reads as TGTGCCAGCAGCTTCGACAGGGGGCCGACAGATACGCAGTATTTT.

The chain carries TRBV5-4 and TRBJ1-6, with a tentative D call TRBD1 (5 bases). CDR3 length equals 16 residues. Germline CDR1 is SGHNT and CDR2 is YYREEE (reference sequence). The V end was cut by 5 bases, the J end by 8 bases, with 20 bases between. The CDR3 is CASRFGGGAWDSPLHF. The CDR3 DNA reads as TGTGCCAGCAGATTCGGGGGTGGCGCGTGGGATTCACCCCTCCACTTT. The full variable domain, with the rest looked up from reference TRBV5-4 and TRBJ1-6, is ETGVTQSPTHLIKTRGQQVTLRCSSQSGHNTVSWYQQALGQGPQFIFQYYREEENGRGNFPPRFSGLQFPNYSSELNVNALELDDSALYLCASRFGGGAWDSPLHFGNGTRLTVT.

This chain joins TRBV10-3 and TRBJ2-5, with TRBD2 matching over 9 bases. This CDR3 is built from 15 residues. With V trimmed by 4 bases and J by 3 bases, 6 bases remained unmatched. Germline V lookup: CDR1 ENHRY, CDR2 SYGVKD. The CDR3, as DNA: TGTGCCATCAGTGCTAGCGGGAAAGAGGAAGAGACCCAGTACTTC. Translating gives CAISASGKEEETQYF.

The rearrangement joins TRBV15 to TRBJ2-7, with D tentatively TRBD1 or TRBD2 (6 bases each). V lost 1 base and J lost 2, with 9 bases in between. This CDR3 comprises 14 residues. Germline V lookup: CDR1 LNHNV, CDR2 YYDKDF (reference sequence). The CDR3 bases are TGTGCCACCAGCAGAGCGGGGGCGGCCTACGAGCAGTACTTC. Translating it yields CATSRAGAAYEQYF.

The chain combines TRBV5-4 with TRBJ2-5; TRBD2 matches 7 bases. V lost 2 bases and J lost 3; bases outside the gene matches: 7. Germline CDR1 SGHNT, CDR2 YYREEE (reference sequence). CDR3 length: 15 amino acids. The CDR3 DNA sequence: TGTGCCAGCAGCTTCGAAGCGGGAACCAAAGAGACCCAGTACTTC. Translated: CASSFEAGTKETQYF.

The rearrangement uses TRBV19 and TRBJ1-5; the D is unclear. CDR1 is LNHDA and CDR2 is SQIVND in the germline V gene (reference sequence). Trimming took 3 bases from V and 0 from J, leaving 12 bases between them. The CDR3 is 16 residues long. CDR3 residues: CASSIWADNSNQPQHF. In nucleotides, the CDR3 is TGTGCCAGTAGTATCTGGGCAGATAATAGCAATCAGCCCCAGCATTTT.

The chain joins TRBV7-8 to TRBJ2-1, with 10 bases aligning to TRBD1. J lost 7 bases, V lost 2 bases, and 5 bases had no gene match. This CDR3 spans 15 amino acids. Per the germline V gene, CDR1 is SGHVS and CDR2 is FQNEAQ. The CDR3 DNA is TGTGCCAGCAGCTTATTCGGGACAGGGGTTAATGAGCAGTTCTTC. It encodes CASSLFGTGVNEQFF.

This clonotype was seen only a few times. This chain links TRBV20-1 with TRBJ1-1; 9 nucleotides match TRBD1. Trimming cost V 3 bases and J 5 bases; bases outside gene matches: 10. The CDR3 totals 15 residues. CDR1 and CDR2 (germline): DFQATT, SNEGSKA (reference sequence). CDR3 sequence (DNA): TGCAGTGCTAGTAATCCTACAGGGGGCGATACTGAAGCTTTCTTT. This encodes CSASNPTGGDTEAFF.